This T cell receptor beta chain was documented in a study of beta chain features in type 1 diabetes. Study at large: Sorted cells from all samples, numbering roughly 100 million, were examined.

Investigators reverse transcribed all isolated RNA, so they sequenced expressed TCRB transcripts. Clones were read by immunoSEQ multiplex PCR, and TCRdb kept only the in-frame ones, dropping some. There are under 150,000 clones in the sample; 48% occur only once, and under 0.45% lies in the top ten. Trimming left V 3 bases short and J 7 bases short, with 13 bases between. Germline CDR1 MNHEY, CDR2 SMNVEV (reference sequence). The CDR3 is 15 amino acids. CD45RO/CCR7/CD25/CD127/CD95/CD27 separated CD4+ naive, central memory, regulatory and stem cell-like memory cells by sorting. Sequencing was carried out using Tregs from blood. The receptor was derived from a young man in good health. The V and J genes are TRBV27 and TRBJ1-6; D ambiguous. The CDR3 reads CASSLIGTANSPLHF. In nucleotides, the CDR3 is TGTGCCAGCAGTTTGATAGGCACAGCAAATTCACCCCTCCACTTT.